Presented here are 12 T cell receptor beta chains from one specimen sequenced in a study of T cells in Graves' hyperthyroidism and ophthalmopathy. Regions amplified from RNA transcripts were the TCR beta CDR3 regions. First-round RT-PCR of the TCR CDR3 relied on the HTBI primer set. TCRdb recomputed calls from the multiplex PCR reads with MiXCR, one row per CDR3 protein. The sample has over 150,000 distinct CDR3 sequences, roughly a sixth seen once; the top ten hold roughly 49%. The sample was blood. The receptors shown here come from a woman in her fifties or sixties with Graves' hyperthyroidism.

This clonotype was observed a few times. The chain links TRBV10-3 to TRBJ2-3; TRBD2 matches at 7 bases. The V gene's germline CDR1 is ENHRY and CDR2 SYGVKD. Losses at the gene ends were 4 bases for V and 0 bases for J; bases not matched to a gene: 7. This CDR3 contains 16 residues. In nucleotides, the CDR3 is TGTGCCATCAGTGCCGCTAGCGGAGTTAGCACAGATACGCAGTATTTT. Protein sequence: CAISAASGVSTDTQYF.

The chain joins TRBV19 to TRBJ1-1; TRBD1 aligns across 7 bases. This CDR3 spans 18 amino acids. With V trimmed by 3 bases and J by 2 bases, 15 bases remained unmatched. Germline values: CDR1 LNHDA, CDR2 SQIVND (reference sequence). Here the CDR3 DNA reads TGTGCCAGTAGTATCGAAAGGGGAGGGACAGCCCCTAACACTGAAGCTTTCTTT. Encoded protein: CASSIERGGTAPNTEAFF.

This clonotype showed up many times. The gene calls are TRBV28 and TRBJ2-5; tentatively, D is TRBD2 (6 bases). Trimming shortened V by 7 bases and J by 1 base, and 13 bases separated the two germline ends. The germline V gene encodes CDR1 MDHEN and CDR2 SYDVKM. This CDR3 is built from 14 residues. CDR3 residues: CASNLGGFQETQYF. The CDR3 DNA is TGTGCCAGCAACCTAGGAGGGTTCCAAGAGACCCAGTACTTC.

This clonotype has a count of ten or more. The rearrangement links TRBV11-2 to TRBJ2-1; D gene unclear. CDR1 and CDR2 (germline): SGHAT, FQNNGV. This CDR3 contains 14 residues. Trimming took off 3 bases at V and 9 bases at J, with 15 bases between the two ends. CDR3 DNA sequence: TGTGCCAGCAGCTTGACCCTGATCGATACTGAGCAGTTCTTC. It codes for CASSLTLIDTEQFF.

There are many counts of this clonotype. The chain uses TRBV24-1 and TRBJ1-1; 11 bases match TRBD1. Trimming took 7 bases from V and 5 from J; bases not matched to a gene: 2. The germline gives CDR1 KGHDR, CDR2 SFDVKD. CDR3 length: 13 amino acids. The CDR3 sequence: CATRGQGGTEAFF. Written as DNA, the CDR3 is TGTGCCACCAGGGGACAGGGGGGGACTGAAGCTTTCTTT.

This clonotype came up many times. The genes are TRBV10-3 and TRBJ2-1; the D is unclear. CDR1 is ENHRY, CDR2 SYGVKD, per germline. Trimming took 4 bases from V and 7 from J, leaving 11 bases between them. There are 13 residues in the CDR3. CDR3 sequence: CAISGVSRNEQFF. The CDR3 DNA sequence: TGTGCCATCAGTGGGGTGAGCAGGAATGAGCAGTTCTTC.

There are many counts of this clonotype. V usage is TRBV3-1 and J usage is TRBJ2-7; the D is unclear. The CDR3 contains 11 residues. Germline V gene sequence: CDR1 LGHDT, CDR2 YNNKEL (reference sequence). V was cut by 4 bases and J by 1 base, with 2 bases left in between. DNA of the CDR3: TGTGCCAGCAGCCGTTCCTACGAGCAGTACTTC. Translating gives CASSRSYEQYF.

There are many counts of this clonotype. The V gene is TRBV6-6, the J gene TRBJ2-3, with D unclear. Germline CDR1 reads MNHNY; CDR2 reads SVGAGI (reference sequence). The V gene lost 3 bases and the J gene lost 6 bases, with 13 bases spanning the gap. CDR3 length: 14 residues. The CDR3: CASSYDRAVDTQYF. CDR3 DNA: TGTGCCAGCAGTTATGACCGGGCGGTGGATACGCAGTATTTT.

This chain uses TRBV3-1 with TRBJ2-1; D not certain. Trimming took 1 base from V and 10 from J, leaving 8 bases between them. CDR1 and CDR2 (germline): LGHDT, YNNKEL (reference sequence). CDR3 size: 12 residues. CDR3 in amino acids: CASSQVEWEQFF. CDR3 DNA: TGTGCCAGCAGCCAAGTAGAATGGGAGCAGTTCTTC.

This clonotype was observed many times. V gene TRBV28 combines with J gene TRBJ2-1; 8 nucleotides line up with TRBD2. J was trimmed by 15 bases and V by 3 bases; bases with no gene match: 16. The CDR3 extends over 15 amino acids. Germline V lookup: CDR1 MDHEN, CDR2 SYDVKM. As DNA, the CDR3 is TGTGCCAGCAGTTTTCGTGGTCGGGAGGGCCCAGGGGCGTTCTTC. Amino acid sequence: CASSFRGREGPGAFF.

This clonotype has ten or more counts. The chain combines TRBV6-1 with TRBJ2-1; D is possibly TRBD1 (6 bases). CDR1 is MNHNS, CDR2 SASEGT, per germline. The V end lost 5 bases, the J end lost 6 bases, and 14 bases lay between the germline ends. This CDR3 has 14 residues. The CDR3 loop reads CASSFDRLVNEQFF. CDR3 nucleotide sequence: TGTGCCAGCAGTTTTGACAGGCTGGTCAATGAGCAGTTCTTC.

This clonotype was seen more than once but under ten times. The chain combines TRBV18 with TRBJ2-2; 11 bases match TRBD2. Germline-derived CDR1 and CDR2 are KGHSH and LQKENI. The CDR3 has 18 amino acids. The junction had 5 bases not matched to a gene; V was cut back by 2 bases and J by 0 bases. The CDR3 sequence: CASSPTSGRQANTGELFF. DNA for the CDR3: TGTGCCAGCTCACCAACTAGCGGGAGACAGGCGAACACCGGGGAGCTGTTTTTT.